This T cell receptor beta chain was captured in a study of T cell repertoires in ileal Crohn's disease. Here immunoSEQ multiplex PCR was the method, and the copy in TCRdb shows in-frame clones only, minus some. The sample yields some 4,500 clones, approximately 80% seen once. In its sample, this clone was seen once. The V gene's germline CDR1 is SGHDN and CDR2 FVKESK. The trim removed 3 bases at V and 6 bases at J, leaving 12 bases unmatched. This CDR3 spans 16 amino acids. The TCR comes from an adult with Crohn's disease. The sample was ileal tissue. The V and J genes are TRBV14 and TRBJ1-2; TRBD1 agrees at 8 bases. CDR3 DNA: TGTGCCAGCAGCCACTCTAGACAGGGGTTTTATCATGGCTACACCTTC. Protein product: CASSHSRQGFYHGYTF.